This TCR beta chain comes out of a study of blood T cell repertoires in COVID-19. Whole-study context: Samples of COVID-19 (acute and convalescent) were obtained from the United States, Italy and Spain. T cells, B-cell-depleted T cells, or PBMCs provided the cDNA or gDNA that served as material.

As processed by the authors: Nucleated cell counts were estimated from reference gene primer amplification. Some clones are missing from TCRdb's copy, which holds only in-frame ones; the method was immunoSEQ multiplex PCR. That table is the source of V, J and clone size, and D and trimming were worked out from the DNA. The data hold hundreds of thousands of clones, with over 70% observed a single time. The CDR3 is 15 residues long. CDR1 and CDR2 (germline): SGHDT, YYEEEE. J lost 3 bases, V lost 3 bases, and 8 bases had no gene match. Sample: peripheral blood. The chain carries TRBV5-6 and TRBJ1-1; 7 bases fit TRBD1. The sequence derives from a woman aged 80 or over with acute or convalescent COVID-19. CDR3 sequence: CASSSYRGRDTEAFF. CDR3 sequence (DNA): TGTGCCAGCAGCTCGTACAGGGGAAGGGACACTGAAGCTTTCTTT.